This entry lists 7 T cell receptor beta chains sequenced from one sample in a study of shared clonotypes between healthy human individuals. Using immunoSEQ multiplex PCR, the repertoire was profiled, and TCRdb retains in-frame clones only, with some absent. The sample lists 1.5 million to 2.5 million clones, about 95% occurring once. CD8 cells classed as naive were CD45RO-negative and positively selected for CCR7, excluding terminally differentiated effector memory CD45RA+ cells. The sample taken for sequencing was naive CD8+ T cells sorted from blood. The receptor source for this set is a man aged 18-30 years in good health.

The V and J genes are TRBV4-3 and TRBJ2-7; D is perhaps TRBD2 (6 bases). Deletions cut 0 bases from V and 7 bases from J, with 13 bases between. Germline lookup yields CDR1 LGHNA and CDR2 YSLEER. CDR3 length equals 14 residues. CDR3 DNA sequence: TGCGCCAGCAGCCAAGACCGTAGCGGCAGAGAGCAGTACTTC. Translated: CASSQDRSGREQYF.

The chain carries TRBV30 and TRBJ2-5, with no clear D. The CDR3 is made up of 13 amino acids. The germline V gene has CDR1 GTSNPN and CDR2 SVGIG (reference sequence). The ends were cut back, 0 bases at V and 4 bases at J, with 9 bases in the middle. The chain's CDR3 is CAWSVLSPETQYF. For the CDR3, the DNA is TGTGCCTGGAGTGTACTATCCCCAGAGACCCAGTACTTC.

The V gene is TRBV7-9, the J gene TRBJ1-1; D is unresolved. CDR3 length: 14 amino acids. CDR1 is SEHNR and CDR2 is FQNEAQ in the germline V gene (reference sequence). Trimming stripped 1 base from V and 4 bases from J, with 10 bases between. The CDR3 coding sequence is TGTGCCAGCAGCTTAGTTGACCGATTCACTGAAGCTTTCTTT. Translated: CASSLVDRFTEAFF.

V and J are TRBV6-1 and TRBJ2-1; weak D call: TRBD1 (5 bases). Germline V gene sequence: CDR1 MNHNS, CDR2 SASEGT. V was cut by 0 bases and J by 9 bases, with 9 bases left in between. This CDR3 comprises 13 residues. The DNA for the CDR3 is TGTGCCAGCAGTGAAGCGGCGCAGGGTGAGCAGTTCTTC. Translation: CASSEAAQGEQFF.

The rearrangement links TRBV5-1 to TRBJ1-1; D gene unclear. Trimming cost V 0 bases and J 8 bases, with 8 bases left between them. Germline values: CDR1 SGHRS, CDR2 YFSETQ. This CDR3 has 12 residues. CDR3 coding DNA: TGCGCCAGCAGCTTGGGGGGTTGGGAAGCTTTCTTT. Protein: CASSLGGWEAFF.

This clone was seen only a few times. The rearrangement links TRBV12-5 to TRBJ1-1; unclear D gene. V lost 0 bases to trimming and J lost 1 base, with 12 bases between them. Germline V gene data show CDR1 as LGHNT and CDR2 as FRNRAP. The CDR3 contains 16 residues. The CDR3 loop is CASGLVVARGNTEAFF. As DNA, the CDR3 is TGTGCTAGTGGTTTGGTAGTAGCGCGGGGGAACACTGAAGCTTTCTTT.

A single count supports this clone. V usage is TRBV7-9 and J usage is TRBJ2-1; D possibly corresponds to TRBD2 (5 bases). The CDR3 is 16 residues long. The germline V and J ends were trimmed by 4 bases and 1 base, with 14 bases remaining between them. Germline loops: CDR1 SEHNR, CDR2 FQNEAQ (reference sequence). Written as DNA, the CDR3 is TGTGCCAGCAGCTACCACAGCGGACCGTCCTACAATGAGCAGTTCTTC. It codes for CASSYHSGPSYNEQFF.